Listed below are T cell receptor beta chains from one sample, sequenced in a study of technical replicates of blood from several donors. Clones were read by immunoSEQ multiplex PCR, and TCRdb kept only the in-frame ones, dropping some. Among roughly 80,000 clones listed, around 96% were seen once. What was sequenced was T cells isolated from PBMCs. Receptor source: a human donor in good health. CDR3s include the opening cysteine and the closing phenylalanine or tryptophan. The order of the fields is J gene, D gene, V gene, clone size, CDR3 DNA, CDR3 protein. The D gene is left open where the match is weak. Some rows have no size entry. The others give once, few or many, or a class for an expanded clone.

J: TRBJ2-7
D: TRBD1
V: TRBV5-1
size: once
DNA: TGCGCCAGCAGCTTGGGGGCAGGGGGCTCCTACGAGCAGTACTTC
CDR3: CASSLGAGGSYEQYF

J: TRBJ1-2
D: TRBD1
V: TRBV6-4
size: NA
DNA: TGTGCCAGCAGTGACCGGGACAGCTATGGCTACACCTTC
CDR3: CASSDRDSYGYTF

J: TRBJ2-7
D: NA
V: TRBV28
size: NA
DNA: TGTGCCAGCAGGGACCCGTTAGCGGCCTACGAGCAGTACTTC
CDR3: CASRDPLAAYEQYF

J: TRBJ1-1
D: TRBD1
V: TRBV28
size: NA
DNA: TGTGCCAGCAGCCTGCGGTCAGGGGGCGCATCAGGCACTGAAGCTTTCTTT
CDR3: CASSLRSGGASGTEAFF

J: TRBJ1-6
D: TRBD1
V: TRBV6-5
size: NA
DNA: TGTGCCAGCAGTTATGGGGACAGCCTAAATTCACCCCTCCACTTT
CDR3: CASSYGDSLNSPLHF

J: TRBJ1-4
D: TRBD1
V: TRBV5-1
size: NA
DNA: TGCGCCAGCAGCACCGGACAGGGGGGGAATGAAAAACTGTTTTTT
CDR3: CASSTGQGGNEKLFF

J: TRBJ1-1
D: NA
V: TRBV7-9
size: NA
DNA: TGTGCCAGCAGCTTAGTTTTAGCCGGGTGGACTGAAGCTTTCTTT
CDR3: CASSLVLAGWTEAFF

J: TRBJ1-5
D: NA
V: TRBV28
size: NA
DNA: TGTGCCAGCAGCTCCAGGGGTAGCAATCAGCCCCAGCATTTT
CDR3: CASSSRGSNQPQHF

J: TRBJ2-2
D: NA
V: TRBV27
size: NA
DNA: TGTGCCAGCAGCTCCCTTTCCTTCGGGGAGCTGTTTTTT
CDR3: CASSSLSFGELFF

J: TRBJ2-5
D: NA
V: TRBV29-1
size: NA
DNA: TGCAGCGTTGATACTAGGTTGGGGGAGACCCAGTACTTC
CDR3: CSVDTRLGETQYF

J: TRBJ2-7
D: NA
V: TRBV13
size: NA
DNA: TGTGCCAGCAGCCCGAAGAGTGGCTACGAGCAGTACTTC
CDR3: CASSPKSGYEQYF

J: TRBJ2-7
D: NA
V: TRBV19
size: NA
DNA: TGTGCCAGTAGTATAACAGGGTCCTACGAGCAGTACTTC
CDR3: CASSITGSYEQYF

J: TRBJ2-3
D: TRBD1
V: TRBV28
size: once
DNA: TGTGCCAGCAGTCCCCTGGGACAGGGGGCTTATACGCAGTATTTT
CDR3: CASSPLGQGAYTQYF

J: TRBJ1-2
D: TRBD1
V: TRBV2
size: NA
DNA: TGTGCCAGCAGTGCCGGGACAGGGACTCTCTATGGCTACACCTTC
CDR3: CASSAGTGTLYGYTF

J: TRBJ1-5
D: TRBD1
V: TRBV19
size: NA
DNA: TGTGCCAGTAGTGCTCCAGGGGGTCAGCCCCAGCATTTT
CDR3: CASSAPGGQPQHF

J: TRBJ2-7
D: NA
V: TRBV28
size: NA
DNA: TGTGCCAGCAAACCAGGGTACCCCTACGAGCAGTACTTC
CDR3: CASKPGYPYEQYF

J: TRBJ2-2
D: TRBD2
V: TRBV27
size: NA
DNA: TGTGCCAGCAGTGGGACTAGCGGGGGCTCTTTGAACACCGGGGAGCTGTTTTTT
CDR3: CASSGTSGGSLNTGELFF

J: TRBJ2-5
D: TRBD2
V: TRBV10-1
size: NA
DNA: TGCGCCAGCAGTGATCGACTAGCGGGAGAGACCCAGTACTTC
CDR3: CASSDRLAGETQYF

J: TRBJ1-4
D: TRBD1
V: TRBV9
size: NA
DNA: TGTGCCAGCAGCGTAGCTCCGACAGGGGTCGAAAAACTGTTTTTT
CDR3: CASSVAPTGVEKLFF

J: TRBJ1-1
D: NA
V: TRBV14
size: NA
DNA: TGTGCCAGCAGCCAAGAACGGGGATGGGGCACTGAAGCTTTCTTT
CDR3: CASSQERGWGTEAFF

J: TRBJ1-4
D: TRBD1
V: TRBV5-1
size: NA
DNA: TGCGCCAGCAGCTTGGGATTCGGGACAGGGGGAGAAAAACTGTTTTTT
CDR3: CASSLGFGTGGEKLFF

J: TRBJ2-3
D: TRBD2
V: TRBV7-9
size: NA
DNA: TGTGCCAGCAGCTTAAGGGGCGGGGGAAGCACAGATACGCAGTATTTT
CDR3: CASSLRGGGSTDTQYF

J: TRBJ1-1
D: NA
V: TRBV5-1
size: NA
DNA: TGCGCCAGCAGCTGGCAGGGTAACACTGAAGCTTTCTTT
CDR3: CASSWQGNTEAFF

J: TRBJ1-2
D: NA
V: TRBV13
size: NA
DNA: TGTGCCAGCAGCTTTCGGGGGGGGCCCTCCTATGGCTACACCTTC
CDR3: CASSFRGGPSYGYTF

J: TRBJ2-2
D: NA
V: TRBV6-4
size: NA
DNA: TGTGCCAGCAGTACTTCTAATGAGAACACCGGGGAGCTGTTTTTT
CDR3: CASSTSNENTGELFF

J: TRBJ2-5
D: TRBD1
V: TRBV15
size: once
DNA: TGTGCCACCAGCACTGACCGGGACAGGGAACAAGAGACCCAGTACTTC
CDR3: CATSTDRDREQETQYF

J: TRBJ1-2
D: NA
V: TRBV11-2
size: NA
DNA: TGTGCCAGCAGCGTTGGGCGTCGGCAGAACTTTAACTATGGCTACACCTTC
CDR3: CASSVGRRQNFNYGYTF

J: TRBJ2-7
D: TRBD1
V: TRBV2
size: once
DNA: TGTGCCAGCAGTGAATTTAGGGTATACAGGGGCTACCACGAGCAGTACTTC
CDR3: CASSEFRVYRGYHEQYF

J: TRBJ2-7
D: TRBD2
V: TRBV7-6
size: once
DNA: TGTGCCAGCAGCAGACTAGCGGGAGGGCTATCCTACGAGCAGTACTTC
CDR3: CASSRLAGGLSYEQYF

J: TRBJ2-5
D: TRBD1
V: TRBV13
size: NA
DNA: TGTGCCAGCAGCTACCCCGGGGGACAGGGTTTATCAGAGACCCAGTACTTC
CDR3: CASSYPGGQGLSETQYF

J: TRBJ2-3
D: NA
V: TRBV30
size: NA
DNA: TGTGCCTGGAGTAAAAGGGGGACAGATACGCAGTATTTT
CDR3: CAWSKRGTDTQYF

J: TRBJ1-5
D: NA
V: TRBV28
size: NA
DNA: TGTGCCAGCAGTTTAGGGACTTCCTATCAGCCCCAGCATTTT
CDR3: CASSLGTSYQPQHF

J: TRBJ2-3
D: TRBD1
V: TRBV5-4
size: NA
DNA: TGTGCCAGCAGCTTAACAGGGGCAGATACGCAGTATTTT
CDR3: CASSLTGADTQYF

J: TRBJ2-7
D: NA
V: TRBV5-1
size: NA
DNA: TGCGCCAGCAGCTTGGCAAGCAACCCCTCCTCCTACGAGCAGTACTTC
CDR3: CASSLASNPSSYEQYF

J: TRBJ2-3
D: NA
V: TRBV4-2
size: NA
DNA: TGTGCCAGCAGCTTACTCAGGATTGACACAGATACGCAGTATTTT
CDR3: CASSLLRIDTDTQYF

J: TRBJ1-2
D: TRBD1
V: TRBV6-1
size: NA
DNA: TGTGCCAGCAGGACAGGGCTGGACTATGGCTACACCTTC
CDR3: CASRTGLDYGYTF

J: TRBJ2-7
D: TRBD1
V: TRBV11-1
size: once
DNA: TGTGCCAGCAGCTCCACCGGGACAGGGTACGAGCAGTACTTC
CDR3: CASSSTGTGYEQYF

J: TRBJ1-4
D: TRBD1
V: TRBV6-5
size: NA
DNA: TGTGCCAGCAGTTACTCGAGGGGGCCAGAAAAACTGTTTTTT
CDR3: CASSYSRGPEKLFF

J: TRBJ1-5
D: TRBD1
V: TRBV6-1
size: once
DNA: TGTGCCAGCAGTTCACAGGGGTATAGCAATCAGCCCCAGCATTTT
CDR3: CASSSQGYSNQPQHF

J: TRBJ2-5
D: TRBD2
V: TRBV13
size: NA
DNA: TGTGCCAGCAGCGGACTAGCGGGAGGACCAGAGACCCAGTACTTC
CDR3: CASSGLAGGPETQYF

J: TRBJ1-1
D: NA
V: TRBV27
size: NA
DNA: TGTGCCAGCAGTACGGCGAGGGTGAACACTGAAGCTTTCTTT
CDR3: CASSTARVNTEAFF

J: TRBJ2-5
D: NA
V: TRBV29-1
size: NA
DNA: TGCAGCGTTGAAGGCGAGGCAGAGACCCAGTACTTC
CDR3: CSVEGEAETQYF

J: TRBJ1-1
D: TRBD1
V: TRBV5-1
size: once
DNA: TGCGCCAGCAGCTGGGGGACAGGGACAACTGAAGCTTTCTTT
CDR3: CASSWGTGTTEAFF

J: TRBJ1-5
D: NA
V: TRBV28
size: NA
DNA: TGTGCCAGCAGTTTTGGAGGGGAGTATCAGCCCCAGCATTTT
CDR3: CASSFGGEYQPQHF

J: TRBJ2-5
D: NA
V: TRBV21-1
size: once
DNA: TGTGCCAGCAGCAAAGTAAGGGACAGAGGCAAAGAGACCCAGTACTTC
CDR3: CASSKVRDRGKETQYF

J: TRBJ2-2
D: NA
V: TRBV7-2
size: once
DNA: TGTGCCAGCAGCCGACAGCAGAACACCGGGGAGCTGTTTTTT
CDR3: CASSRQQNTGELFF

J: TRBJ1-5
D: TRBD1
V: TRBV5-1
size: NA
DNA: TGCGCCAGCAGCTTGGGGGACAGGGGCCCTTTAACCCAGCCCCAGCATTTT
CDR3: CASSLGDRGPLTQPQHF

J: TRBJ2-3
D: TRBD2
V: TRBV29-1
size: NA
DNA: TGCAGCGTTGTTCCTAGCGGGGGGGATCTAGATACGCAGTATTTT
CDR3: CSVVPSGGDLDTQYF

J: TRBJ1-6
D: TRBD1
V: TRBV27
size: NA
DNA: TGTGCCAGCAGTTACAGGGGAATTAATTCACCCCTCCACTTT
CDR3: CASSYRGINSPLHF

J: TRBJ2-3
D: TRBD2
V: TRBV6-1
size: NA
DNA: TGTGCCAGCAGTGAACTAGCGGCCTTCACAGATACGCAGTATTTT
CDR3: CASSELAAFTDTQYF